This T cell receptor (beta chain) was sequenced in a study of identical twins. Overall study results and limits: Potential partial confounding of zero-insertion analyses by invariant MAIT and iNKT cells was noted.

V was clipped by 0 bases and J by 4 bases, with 10 bases between them. The CDR3 loop spans 14 amino acids. In germline, CDR1 is SGHRS, CDR2 YFSETQ. In TCRdb, the 5' RACE reads were re-called with MiXCR into one record per CDR3 protein. The table has around 300,000 distinct CDR3 sequences, 8% to 9% seen once. With regard to this clonotype: Its specificity is unknown.

A further study also used this sample, focusing on yellow fever vaccine responses in identical twins.

The chain combines TRBV5-1 with TRBJ2-5; weak D call: TRBD1 (6 bases). The sequenced material came from memory (CD45RO+) T cells sorted from blood. This TCR was recovered from a young woman in good health. This chain's CDR3 is CASSLVPGVETQYF. The CDR3 DNA is TGCGCCAGCAGCTTGGTTCCAGGGGTAGAGACCCAGTACTTC.